Detailed here is one T cell receptor beta chain. This specimen comes from a study of blood T cell repertoires in COVID-19. In terms of age and location, participants ranged from about 18 to 100 years and lived in about two dozen US areas. Donors in Cohort 3 who had recovered were those with two negative PCRs, healthcare professional clearance, or resolution of their symptoms. Profiling relied on immunoSEQ multiplex PCR, and the TCRdb table lists in-frame clones only, not all of them. The top ten hold 1.5% to 2% of the sample, which has roughly 520,000 clones, 70% to 90% seen once. This CDR3 has 15 amino acids. CDR1 is KGHSH and CDR2 is LQKENI in the germline V gene. With 0 bases removed from V and 3 bases from J, the gap between germline ends came to 10 bases.

The clonotype was recovered from a woman in her 40s who had recovered from COVID-19. This chain joins TRBV18 and TRBJ2-3; D perhaps matches TRBD1 (5 bases). Sequenced sample: PBMCs or T cells enriched from blood (not recorded which). In DNA, the CDR3 is TGTGCCAGCTCACCACCTTCCAGGGCAACAGATACGCAGTATTTT. Its protein is CASSPPSRATDTQYF. Variable domain in full (rest from reference TRBV18 and TRBJ2-3): NAGVMQNPRHLVRRRGQEARLRCSPMKGHSHVYWYRQLPEEGLKFMVYLQKENIIDESGMPKERFSAEFPKEGPSILRIQQVVRGDSAAYFCASSPPSRATDTQYFGPGTRLTVL.